This T cell receptor beta chain comes out of a study of T cells expressing NK-cell markers. About the study: Sorted CD3+CD56+NKG2C+, CD3+CD56+NKG2C- and CD3+CD56-NKG2C+ T cells provided the TCR beta repertoires. General study points: Certain NKG2C+ T cell clones were expanded, and their HCMV specificity remained unclear.

This CDR3 region has 15 residues. Per germline, CDR1 MDHEN and CDR2 SYDVKM. Template switching by 5'RACE with UMIs generated the TCR beta cDNA. TCRdb reworked the 5' RACE reads into one entry per CDR3 protein, no DNA. The table counts roughly 420,000 distinct CDR3 sequences; roughly 7.2% lies in the top ten. Worth noting for this clonotype: Its antigen remains unknown.

The sequenced material came from blood T cells: a sorted CD56 or NKG2C T cell subset, CD4+ or CD8+ T cells, or bulk PBMC T cells (not recorded which). V and J are TRBV28 and TRBJ2-7. This TCR derives from a woman between 18 and 70 years old in good health. CDR3 sequence: CASSWQLPGKYEQYF.